These 8 T cell receptor beta chains originate from one sample sequenced in a study of blood T cells in healthy people across ages. PCR was performed a second time for roughly 6 to 12 cycles using a sample-barcoded 5' primer and a J-beta primer mix. TCRdb re-analysed the 5' RACE reads in MiXCR, keeping a single row per CDR3 protein. This sample has over 700,000 distinct CDR3 sequences, with 40% to 65% found just once. The sequenced sample was blood. The receptors shown here come from an elderly man in good health.

The CDR3 DNA sequence: TGCGCCAGCAGCCCGGGACTAGCGGGAGCTTTAGGCTACGAGCAGTACTTC. This translates into CASSPGLAGALGYEQYF. The chain combines TRBV5-1 with TRBJ2-7, with TRBD2 matching over 14 bases. The V gene's germline CDR1 is SGHRS and CDR2 YFSETQ. The CDR3 runs 17 residues. J lost 3 bases, V lost 4 bases, and 9 bases had no gene match.

The table lists this clonotype with a count of one. The CDR3 spells CASSPPDQTGQFF. The CDR3 DNA sequence: TGTGCCAGTAGTCCCCCAGACCAAACAGGGCAGTTCTTC. The chain employs TRBV19 and TRBJ2-1; the D gene is possibly TRBD1 (5 bases). Germline V lookup: CDR1 LNHDA, CDR2 SQIVND (reference sequence). Trimming stripped 5 bases from V and 12 bases from J, with 17 bases between. This CDR3 comprises 13 residues.

The chain links TRBV9 to TRBJ2-5; D gene unclear. The J call may be wrong; the DNA end is better matched by TRBJ2-7. CDR3 length: 15 amino acids. Germline CDR1 is SGDLS and CDR2 is YYNGEE. The CDR3 here is CASSVSAGTGYEQYF. The CDR3 DNA sequence: TGTGCCAGCAGCGTATCGGCAGGAACCGGCTACGAGCAGTACTTC.

J is TRBJ2-3 and V is TRBV15, with D maybe TRBD1 (6 bases). V lost 6 bases and J lost 7, with 17 bases in between. Germline assignment: CDR1 LNHNV and CDR2 YYDKDF (reference sequence). The CDR3 has 14 residues. The CDR3 protein is CATRRTASINTQYF. As DNA, the CDR3 is TGTGCCACCAGAAGGACAGCCTCGATTAATACGCAGTATTTT.

CDR3 region: CASSQEGSSTDTQYF. CDR3 DNA: TGTGCCAGCAGCCAAGAAGGCAGCTCCACAGATACGCAGTATTTT. The rearrangement links TRBV3-1 to TRBJ2-3; no clear D gene. V lost 0 bases and J lost 2, with 9 bases in between. This CDR3 comprises 15 residues. Germline V CDR1 and CDR2: LGHDT, YNNKEL (reference sequence).

This clonotype came up a few times. CDR3 sequence reads: CASSMTDYNEQYF. CDR3 in DNA: TGTGCCAGCAGTATGACTGACTACAATGAGCAGTACTTC. J is TRBJ2-5 and V is TRBV7-2; TRBD2 might be the D (5 bases). This CDR3 spans 13 amino acids. V lost 6 bases and J lost 11, with 19 bases in between. Germline V lookup: CDR1 SGHTA, CDR2 FQGNSA.

V gene TRBV20-1 combines with J gene TRBJ1-5; 10 nucleotides match TRBD1. The ends lost 7 bases at V and 3 bases at J; junction bases unmatched: 6. This CDR3 is 14 amino acids long. Germline V gene data show CDR1 as DFQATT and CDR2 as SNEGSKA (reference sequence). CDR3 DNA: TGCAGTGGTGTCGACAGGGGGCCCAATCAGCCCCAGCATTTT. Its protein is CSGVDRGPNQPQHF.

The chain has TRBV7-8 and TRBJ2-3; 14 bases align to TRBD2. The ends lost 5 bases at V and 0 bases at J; junction bases unmatched: 4. Germline lookup yields CDR1 SGHVS and CDR2 FQNEAQ. The CDR3 contains 17 residues. The CDR3 reads CASSGTSGSISTDTQYF. For the CDR3, the DNA is TGTGCCAGCAGCGGGACTAGCGGGAGTATTAGCACAGATACGCAGTATTTT. Variable domain in full (rest from reference TRBV7-8 and TRBJ2-3): GAGVSQSPRYKVAKRGQDVALRCDPISGHVSLFWYQQALGQGPEFLTYFQNEAQLDKSGLPSDRFFAERPEGSVSTLKIQRTQQEDSAVYLCASSGTSGSISTDTQYFGPGTRLTVL.